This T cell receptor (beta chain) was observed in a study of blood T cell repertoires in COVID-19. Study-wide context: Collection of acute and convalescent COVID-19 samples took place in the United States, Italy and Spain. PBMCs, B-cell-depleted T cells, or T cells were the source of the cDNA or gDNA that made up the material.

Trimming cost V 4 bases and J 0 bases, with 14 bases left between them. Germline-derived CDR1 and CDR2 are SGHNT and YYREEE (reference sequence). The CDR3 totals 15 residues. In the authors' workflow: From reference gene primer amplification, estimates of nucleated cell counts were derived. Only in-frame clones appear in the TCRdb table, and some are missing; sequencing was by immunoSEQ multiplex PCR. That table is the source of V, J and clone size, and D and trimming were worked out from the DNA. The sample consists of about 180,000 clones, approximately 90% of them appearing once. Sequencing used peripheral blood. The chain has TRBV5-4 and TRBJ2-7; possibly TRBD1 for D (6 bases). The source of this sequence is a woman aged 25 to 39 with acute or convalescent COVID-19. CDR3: CASSQDRSSSYEQYF. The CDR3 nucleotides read TGTGCCAGCAGCCAAGACAGGAGCAGCTCCTACGAGCAGTACTTC.